The sequence of this T cell receptor (beta chain) was determined in a study of blood T cell repertoires in COVID-19. Per germline, CDR1 MGHDK and CDR2 SYGVNS. Trimming took 6 bases from V and 5 from J; bases not matched to a gene: 5. The CDR3 extends over 13 amino acids. The data were produced by immunoSEQ multiplex PCR, yet TCRdb's version contains in-frame clones alone and is incomplete. The data show around 340,000 clones, with about nine tenths seen just once and over 0.9% held by the top ten. The study recruited people aged roughly 18 to 100 years across approximately 24 US areas. The sequencing input was PBMCs or T cells enriched from blood (not recorded which). The clonotype originates from a woman aged 25 to 39 who had been exposed to COVID-19. V usage is TRBV25-1 and J usage is TRBJ2-5; TRBD1 matches 8 bases. CDR3 nucleotide sequence: TGTGCCAGCAGGACAGGGGCCGTGGAGACCCAGTACTTC. It is translated as CASRTGAVETQYF.